In its sample, the clone carrying this T cell receptor beta chain was seen once. The CDR3 consists of 17 residues. The V segment lost 2 bases and the J segment 1 base; nucleotides outside the gene matches: 9. Germline CDR1 is SGHKS and CDR2 is YYEKEE (reference sequence). Original data processing: Researchers report that nucleated cell counts were estimated from reference gene primer amplification. Only in-frame clones appear in the TCRdb table, and some are missing; sequencing was by immunoSEQ multiplex PCR. V, J and clone size were drawn from that table, and D and trimming were deduced from the DNA. The table shows about 36,000 clones, with over 75% occurring only once. The data were taken from a study of blood T cell repertoires in COVID-19. Study background: The samples span acute and convalescent COVID-19 from the United States, Italy and Spain. T cells, B-cell-depleted T cells, or PBMCs provided the cDNA or gDNA that served as material.

Specimen: peripheral blood. The TCR was taken from a human donor in a cohort sampled during active or convalescent COVID-19. The donor label of this sample is uncertain. The J gene is TRBJ2-1, the V gene TRBV5-5; 7 bases match TRBD2. CDR3 loop: CASSFQSGTISYNEQFF. CDR3 bases: TGTGCCAGCAGCTTTCAATCCGGGACTATTTCCTACAATGAGCAGTTCTTC.